These 32 T cell receptor beta chains share one sample of origin, sequenced in a study of cytomegalovirus exposure and HLA in healthy donors. The PCR contained 60 Vbeta and 13 Jbeta primers. Profiled with immunoSEQ multiplex PCR; TCRdb holds only in-frame clones, not every one. This repertoire includes 150,000 or so clones. The sequencing sample was made of PBMCs. The receptors were gathered from a woman in her 50s in good health and CMV-seronegative.

This chain joins TRBV19 and TRBJ2-7; 9 nucleotides agree with TRBD2. This CDR3 is built from 16 residues. From germline, CDR1 is LNHDA and CDR2 SQIVND (reference sequence). V lost 1 base and J lost 0; bases outside the gene matches: 4. The CDR3 region is CASSIVASGVSYEQYF. The CDR3 nucleotides are TGTGCCAGTAGTATAGTCGCTAGCGGGGTCTCCTACGAGCAGTACTTC.

This sequence joins TRBV5-1 and TRBJ1-1; 8 bases fit TRBD1. Germline V lookup: CDR1 SGHRS, CDR2 YFSETQ. V gave up 4 bases and J gave up 11 bases; unmatched junction bases: 16. This CDR3 has 15 amino acids. CDR3 sequence reads: CASSPGTGDSGRAFF. The CDR3 DNA sequence: TGCGCCAGCAGCCCAGGGACAGGTGATTCCGGCCGGGCTTTCTTT.

Notes on this clone: An end of the junction does not agree with germline; a read error may underlie this. V usage is TRBV7-7 and J usage is TRBJ2-1; 8 positions match TRBD2. Per germline, CDR1 SSHAT and CDR2 FNYEAQ (reference sequence). CDR3 size: 15 residues. CDR3 sequence (DNA): TGTGCTAGCAGCCCGAGCGGGGGCGGTCACAATGAGCAGTTCTTC. Protein sequence: CASSPSGGGHNEQFF.

This sequence joins TRBV5-1 and TRBJ2-7; tentatively, D is TRBD1 (6 bases). Germline CDR1 reads SGHRS; CDR2 reads YFSETQ. V was clipped by 5 bases and J by 6 bases, with 12 bases between them. CDR3 length: 12 amino acids. The CDR3 here is CASSPQGLEQYF. The CDR3 coding sequence is TGCGCCAGCAGTCCACAGGGCCTCGAGCAGTACTTC. The whole variable domain, remainder taken from reference TRBV5-1 and TRBJ2-7, is KAGVTQTPRYLIKTRGQQVTLSCSPISGHRSVSWYQQTPGQGLQFLFEYFSETQRNKGNFPGRFSGRQFSNSRSEMNVSTLELGDSALYLCASSPQGLEQYFGPGTRLTVT.

The rearrangement uses TRBV28 and TRBJ2-7; TRBD2 agrees at 13 bases. Germline CDR1 is MDHEN and CDR2 is SYDVKM. The CDR3 is 14 residues long. V dropped 6 bases and J dropped 7; count of bases not matched to a gene: 6. CDR3 nucleotides: TGTGCCAGCAGGACAGCGGGACTAGCGGGGGAGCAGTACTTC. It codes for CASRTAGLAGEQYF.

The chain couples TRBV28 to TRBJ2-2, with 14 positions matching TRBD2. The CDR3 has 18 residues. CDR1 and CDR2 from the germline V gene are MDHEN and SYDVKM. With V trimmed by 5 bases and J by 3 bases, 8 bases remained unmatched. The CDR3 bases are TGTGCCAGCAGTCGCGGGACTAGCGGGAGAGGGGACACCGGGGAGCTGTTTTTT. Translation gives CASSRGTSGRGDTGELFF.

The chain uses TRBV19 and TRBJ1-1; 8 bases are a match to TRBD1. Germline lookup yields CDR1 LNHDA and CDR2 SQIVND (reference sequence). The CDR3 is 14 amino acids. Trimming removed 5 bases from V and 6 bases from J; junction bases left unmatched: 8. CDR3 coding DNA: TGTGCCAGTAGTGAGGGCAGGGGGCGGGCTGAAGCTTTCTTT. It yields the protein CASSEGRGRAEAFF.

The rearrangement joins TRBV5-1 to TRBJ1-3, with a possible D match to TRBD1 (6 bases). This CDR3 has 17 residues. Trimming removed 5 bases from V and 4 bases from J, with 22 bases in between. Germline V gives CDR1 SGHRS, CDR2 YFSETQ. The CDR3 is CASSIQGTGFLGNTIYF. The CDR3 nucleotides are TGCGCCAGCAGTATACAGGGTACCGGTTTTCTGGGAAACACCATATATTTT.

The gene calls are TRBV7-9 and TRBJ1-4; 8 bases agree with TRBD1. The J segment lost 1 base and the V segment lost 5 bases, leaving 3 bases of the junction unmatched. Per germline, CDR1 SEHNR and CDR2 FQNEAQ (reference sequence). This CDR3 contains 15 residues. In nucleotides, the CDR3 is TGTGCCAGCAGCGGAGGACAGGGAACTAATGAAAAACTGTTTTTT. Protein product: CASSGGQGTNEKLFF.

The chain combines TRBV28 with TRBJ1-4; D possibly corresponds to TRBD1 (6 bases). Germline CDR1 reads MDHEN; CDR2 reads SYDVKM. This CDR3 spans 14 amino acids. The V and J ends lost 5 bases and 8 bases respectively, with 15 bases between them. CDR3 nucleotide sequence: TGTGCCAGCAGTATACAGGGAATGTGGGAAAAACTGTTTTTT. Protein: CASSIQGMWEKLFF.

CDR3 in amino acids: CASSLFREQPQHF. CDR3 in DNA: TGTGCCAGCAGCTTATTCAGGGAACAGCCCCAGCATTTT. The V gene is TRBV7-2, the J gene TRBJ1-5; D possibly corresponds to TRBD1 (5 bases). Germline CDR1 reads SGHTA; CDR2 reads FQGNSA. Trimming cost V 2 bases and J 7 bases, with 9 bases left between them. The CDR3 length is 13 residues. The whole variable domain, filled in from reference TRBV7-2 and TRBJ1-5, reads GAGVSQSPSNKVTEKGKDVELRCDPISGHTALYWYRQSLGQGLEFLIYFQGNSAPDKSGLPSDRFSAERTGGSVSTLTIQRTQQEDSAVYLCASSLFREQPQHFGDGTRLSIL.

The V call is TRBV4-1, the J call TRBJ2-2; 8 positions agree with TRBD1. The length of the CDR3 is 17 residues. Germline loops: CDR1 MGHRA, CDR2 YSYEKL. Trimming removed 0 bases from V and 2 bases from J; junction bases left unmatched: 5. As DNA, the CDR3 is TGCGCCAGCAGCCAAGAGAAACAGGGGGTAAACACCGGGGAGCTGTTTTTT. This translates into CASSQEKQGVNTGELFF.

This sequence joins TRBV6-6 and TRBJ1-5; no reliable D call. The V and J ends lost 0 bases and 9 bases respectively, with 3 bases between them. The CDR3 has 11 residues. Germline values: CDR1 MNHNY, CDR2 SVGAGI (reference sequence). CDR3 in DNA: TGTGCCAGCAGTTACTCCGGGCCCCAGCATTTT. As protein: CASSYSGPQHF.

This rearrangement joins TRBV6-1 to TRBJ2-3; TRBD2 agrees at 10 bases. Germline V lookup: CDR1 MNHNS, CDR2 SASEGT. J was trimmed by 8 bases and V by 7 bases; bases with no gene match: 12. The CDR3 runs to 15 residues. CDR3 region: CASTREGSGGFTQYF. The CDR3 coding sequence is TGTGCCAGCACCCGAGAAGGTAGCGGGGGGTTTACGCAGTATTTT.

The V call is TRBV19, the J call TRBJ2-7, with TRBD2 identical over 8 bases. From germline, CDR1 is LNHDA and CDR2 SQIVND (reference sequence). With 0 bases clipped from V and 9 bases from J, the junction kept 10 bases outside the gene matches. CDR3 length equals 15 residues. The CDR3 protein is CASSIDGRGAWTQYF. The CDR3 nucleotides read TGTGCCAGTAGTATAGACGGGAGGGGGGCGTGGACGCAGTACTTC. Together with reference TRBV19 and TRBJ2-7, the CDR3 gives the full variable domain: DGGITQSPKYLFRKEGQNVTLSCEQNLNHDAMYWYRQDPGQGLRLIYYSQIVNDFQKGDIAEGYSVSREKKESFPLTVTSAQKNPTAFYLCASSIDGRGAWTQYFGPGTRLTVT.

As for this clone: A read error may account for a junction end that differs from germline. The genes are TRBV20-1 and TRBJ2-7, with 12 bases that match TRBD2. Germline CDR1 reads DFQATT; CDR2 reads SNEGSKA (reference sequence). This CDR3 is built from 11 residues. The CDR3 coding sequence is TGCAGTGCTCATACTAGCGGGAGGTTCTCCTTC. Residues: CSAHTSGRFSF.

DNA for the CDR3: TGTGCCAGCAGCCAAGAAATCGGGGGGAGCTACGAGCAGTACTTC. It is translated as CASSQEIGGSYEQYF. The rearrangement joins TRBV4-2 to TRBJ2-7; the match to TRBD2 covers 7 bases. This CDR3 spans 15 amino acids. The V segment lost 0 bases and the J segment 3 bases; nucleotides outside the gene matches: 5. Germline V gene data show CDR1 as LGHNA and CDR2 as YNFKEQ.

The chain carries TRBV7-9 and TRBJ1-5; 8 positions match TRBD1. CDR3 length: 14 residues. Losses at the gene ends were 5 bases for V and 6 bases for J; bases not matched to a gene: 6. From germline, CDR1 is SEHNR and CDR2 FQNEAQ (reference sequence). The CDR3 reads CASSTGQGGQPQHF. The CDR3 DNA sequence: TGTGCCAGCAGCACTGGACAGGGCGGTCAGCCCCAGCATTTT.

The rearrangement uses TRBV19 and TRBJ2-7, with D possibly being TRBD1 (7 bases). Germline CDR1 and CDR2: LNHDA and SQIVND (reference sequence). The length of the CDR3 is 16 residues. V was pared by 5 bases and J by 0 bases, with 17 bases between. CDR3 amino acids: CASSPQGGPSSYEQYF. Written as DNA, the CDR3 is TGTGCCAGTAGTCCCCAGGGGGGCCCGAGCTCCTACGAGCAGTACTTC.

The V call is TRBV5-6, the J call TRBJ2-3, with 9 nucleotides matching TRBD2. Losses at the gene ends were 5 bases for V and 6 bases for J; bases not matched to a gene: 13. CDR1 and CDR2 from the germline V gene are SGHDT and YYEEEE. There are 16 residues in the CDR3. This CDR3 is CASRRSSSGSGDTQYF. The CDR3 DNA follows: TGTGCCAGCAGAAGGTCGAGTAGCGGGAGCGGCGATACGCAGTATTTT.

The V gene is TRBV4-3, the J gene TRBJ2-1, with 10 bases identical to TRBD2. CDR1 and CDR2 (germline): LGHNA, YSLEER. The CDR3 is made up of 18 amino acids. The J segment lost 2 bases and the V segment lost 1 base, leaving 8 bases of the junction unmatched. In DNA, the CDR3 is TGCGCCAGCAGCCAAGTTCCGCGGCTAGCGGGAGCCTACAATGAGCAGTTCTTC. This translates into CASSQVPRLAGAYNEQFF.

This sequence joins TRBV7-3 and TRBJ2-1; TRBD2 aligns across 8 bases. Looked up from germline, CDR1 is SGHTA and CDR2 is FQGTGA. This CDR3 is built from 16 residues. The J segment lost 4 bases and the V segment lost 4 bases, leaving 9 bases of the junction unmatched. Here the CDR3 reads CASSSRAGEGYNEQFF. In DNA form, the CDR3 reads TGTGCCAGCAGCTCGCGAGCGGGGGAAGGGTACAATGAGCAGTTCTTC.

The V and J genes are TRBV4-1 and TRBJ2-2; D possibly corresponds to TRBD1 (6 bases). CDR3 length: 17 residues. V was shortened by 0 bases and J by 0 bases, with 11 bases between the two germline ends. Germline values: CDR1 MGHRA, CDR2 YSYEKL. CDR3 DNA: TGCGCCAGCAGCCAAGATTGGCGGACAGCGAACACCGGGGAGCTGTTTTTT. It specifies CASSQDWRTANTGELFF.

The V and J genes are TRBV7-2 and TRBJ2-7; 11 bases line up with TRBD2. The CDR3 totals 15 residues. Germline values: CDR1 SGHTA, CDR2 FQGNSA. V lost 3 bases and J lost 5; bases outside the gene matches: 6. This CDR3 is CASSLASGRSNEQYF. The CDR3 bases are TGTGCCAGCAGCTTGGCTAGCGGGAGGTCCAACGAGCAGTACTTC.

The V and J genes are TRBV10-3 and TRBJ2-1; tentative D call: TRBD1 (6 bases). Trimming shortened V by 3 bases and J by 5 bases, and 8 bases separated the two germline ends. There are 13 residues in the CDR3. Germline V gives CDR1 ENHRY, CDR2 SYGVKD. The CDR3 DNA sequence: TGTGCCATCAGTGAAGGACAGCACAATGAGCAGTTCTTC. The encoded protein is CAISEGQHNEQFF.

The rearrangement joins TRBV15 to TRBJ2-7; weak D call: TRBD1 (5 bases). There are 12 residues in the CDR3. Germline CDR1 LNHNV, CDR2 YYDKDF (reference sequence). V was clipped by 4 bases and J by 3 bases, with 7 bases between them. The CDR3 bases are TGTGCCACCAGCACAGGGTACTACGAGCAGTACTTC. Protein sequence: CATSTGYYEQYF.

V and J are TRBV9 and TRBJ1-1; 8 bases are shared with TRBD1. Germline-derived CDR1 and CDR2 are SGDLS and YYNGEE. The CDR3 sequence is 14 residues long. V lost 7 bases, J lost 0 bases, and 5 bases stayed unmatched. The CDR3 protein is CASGDRQMNTEAFF. CDR3 DNA: TGTGCCAGCGGGGACAGGCAAATGAACACTGAAGCTTTCTTT.

The V call is TRBV15, the J call TRBJ2-5; 12 bases agree with TRBD2. Germline V lookup: CDR1 LNHNV, CDR2 YYDKDF (reference sequence). J gave up 5 bases and V 0 bases, and 10 bases lay outside the gene matches. CDR3 length equals 18 residues. CDR3 sequence: CATSRDRGLAGRTETQYF. In nucleotides, the CDR3 is TGTGCCACCAGCAGAGATCGAGGACTAGCGGGGAGAACGGAGACCCAGTACTTC.

The CDR3 sequence: CASRFLYGYTF. CDR3 DNA sequence: TGTGCCAGCCGGTTTTTATATGGCTACACCTTC. The rearrangement uses TRBV6-1 and TRBJ1-2; D call uncertain. Germline values: CDR1 MNHNS, CDR2 SASEGT. V gave up 8 bases and J gave up 5 bases, with 9 bases separating them. This CDR3 comprises 11 residues.

The CDR3 region is CASTGVDYGYTF. Here the CDR3 DNA reads TGTGCCAGCACCGGGGTTGACTATGGCTACACCTTC. The rearrangement joins TRBV6-1 to TRBJ1-2; D is unclear. The germline V gene has CDR1 MNHNS and CDR2 SASEGT. Trimming left V 7 bases short and J 3 bases short, with 9 bases between. The CDR3 loop spans 12 amino acids.

This rearrangement joins TRBV18 to TRBJ1-4; 7 bases are a match to TRBD1. Germline CDR1 KGHSH, CDR2 LQKENI. CDR3 size: 15 residues. J lost 5 bases, V lost 3 bases, and 6 bases had no gene match. CDR3 in DNA: TGTGCCAGCTCACCCGCCCTGGACAGGAATGAAAAACTGTTTTTT. This sequence encodes CASSPALDRNEKLFF.

V and J are TRBV5-1 and TRBJ2-2, with D uncertain. Between the trimmed V and J ends, which lost 2 bases and 1 base, there was a span of 9 bases. The CDR3 sequence is 15 residues long. Germline assignment: CDR1 SGHRS and CDR2 YFSETQ. This CDR3 reads CASSFRIVNTGELFF. CDR3 DNA: TGCGCCAGCAGCTTTAGAATAGTGAACACCGGGGAGCTGTTTTTT.